This entry describes one TCR beta chain. Its specificity is unknown. These data originate in a study of brain T cells in children with intractable seizures. General observations from the study: Viral specificity was inferred only from CDR3 similarity; HCMV serostatus was unknown. Absence of clones before surgery may stem from lower sequencing depth.

Measured with immunoSEQ multiplex PCR; TCRdb has only the in-frame clones, and not every one. The table shows under 400,000 clones, with approximately 93% occurring only once. Time point in this sample: blood from clinic visit 5 months post-surgery; TSC patient then seizure free. Only cases whose brain tissue showed the highest T cell transcript signatures were sequenced. Patients received at least one anti-epileptic drug before surgery. V was pared by 6 bases and J by 0 bases, with 8 bases of the junction left unmatched. Per the germline V gene, CDR1 is WNHNN and CDR2 is SYGVQD (reference sequence). This CDR3 is built from 15 residues.

The chain recombines TRBV10-1 with TRBJ2-7; 7 bases line up with TRBD2. The input for sequencing was peripheral blood, taken approximately 5 months after surgery. The sequence was obtained from a boy in the first two years of life with tuberous sclerosis and intractable seizures. CDR3 DNA: TGCGCCAGCAGGGTACTAGCGTCTATCTCCTACGAGCAGTACTTC. Its protein product is CASRVLASISYEQYF.